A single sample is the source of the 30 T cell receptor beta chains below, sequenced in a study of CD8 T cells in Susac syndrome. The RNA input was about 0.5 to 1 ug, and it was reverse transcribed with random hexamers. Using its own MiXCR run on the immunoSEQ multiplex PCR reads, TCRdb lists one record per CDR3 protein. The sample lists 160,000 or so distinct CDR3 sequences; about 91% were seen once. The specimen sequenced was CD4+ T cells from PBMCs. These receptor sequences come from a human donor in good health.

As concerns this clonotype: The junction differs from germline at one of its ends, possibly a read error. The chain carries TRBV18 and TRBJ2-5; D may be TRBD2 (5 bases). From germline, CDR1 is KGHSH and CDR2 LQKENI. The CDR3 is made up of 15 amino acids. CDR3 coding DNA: TGTGCCGGCTCACCCGTGGCTAGCCCCCTGGAGACCCAGTACTTC. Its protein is CAGSPVASPLETQYF.

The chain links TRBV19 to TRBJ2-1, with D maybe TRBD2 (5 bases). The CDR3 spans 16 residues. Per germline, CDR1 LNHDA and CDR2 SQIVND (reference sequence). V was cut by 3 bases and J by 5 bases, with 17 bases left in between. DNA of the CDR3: TGTGCCAGTAGTATGGGTGGGAGCAACCGGGACAATGAGCAGTTCTTC. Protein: CASSMGGSNRDNEQFF.

CDR3 in amino acids: CASSLVAEQYF. The CDR3 nucleotides are TGTGCCAGCAGCTTAGTGGCCGAGCAGTACTTC. V usage is TRBV7-9 and J usage is TRBJ2-7, with D uncertain. The germline V gene has CDR1 SEHNR and CDR2 FQNEAQ (reference sequence). Trimming left V 1 base short and J 6 bases short, with 4 bases between. The CDR3 runs 11 residues.

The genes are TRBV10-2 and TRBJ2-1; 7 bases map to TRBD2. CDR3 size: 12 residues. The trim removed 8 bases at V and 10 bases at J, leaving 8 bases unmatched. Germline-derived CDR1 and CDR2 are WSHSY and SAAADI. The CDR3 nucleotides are TGCGCCAGCCGACGAGGGGAGGGAGAGCAGTTCTTC. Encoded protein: CASRRGEGEQFF.

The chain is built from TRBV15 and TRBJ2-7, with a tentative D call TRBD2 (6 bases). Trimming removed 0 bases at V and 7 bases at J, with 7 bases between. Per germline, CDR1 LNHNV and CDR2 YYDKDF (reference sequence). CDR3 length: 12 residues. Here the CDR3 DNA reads TGTGCCACCAGCAGAGATGGGAGGGAGCAGTACTTC. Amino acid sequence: CATSRDGREQYF.

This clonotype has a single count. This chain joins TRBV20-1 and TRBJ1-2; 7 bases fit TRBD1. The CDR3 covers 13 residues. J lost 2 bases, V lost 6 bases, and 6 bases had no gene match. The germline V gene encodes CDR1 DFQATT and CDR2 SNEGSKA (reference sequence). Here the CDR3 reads CSAPRQGNYGYTF. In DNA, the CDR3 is TGCAGTGCGCCTCGACAGGGCAACTATGGCTACACCTTC.

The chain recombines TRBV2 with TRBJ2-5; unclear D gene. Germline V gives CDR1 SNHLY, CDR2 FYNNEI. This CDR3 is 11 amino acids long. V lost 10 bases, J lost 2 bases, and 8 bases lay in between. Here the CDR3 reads CATSRQETQYF. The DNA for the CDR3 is TGTGCCACCTCTAGACAAGAGACCCAGTACTTC. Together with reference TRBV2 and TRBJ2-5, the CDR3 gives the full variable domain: EPEVTQTPSHQVTQMGQEVILRCVPISNHLYFYWYRQILGQKVEFLVSFYNNEISEKSEIFDDQFSVERPDGSNFTLKIRSTKLEDSAMYFCATSRQETQYFGPGTRLLVL.

CDR3: CASSYSLRGAGYGYTF. In DNA form, the CDR3 reads TGTGCCAGCAGTTACTCCCTAAGGGGCGCTGGCTATGGCTACACCTTC. The rearrangement uses TRBV6-5 and TRBJ1-2, with D perhaps TRBD1 (5 bases). The CDR3 runs to 16 residues. Between the trimmed V and J ends, which lost 0 bases and 4 bases, there was a span of 15 bases. Germline V CDR1 and CDR2: MNHEY, SVGAGI.

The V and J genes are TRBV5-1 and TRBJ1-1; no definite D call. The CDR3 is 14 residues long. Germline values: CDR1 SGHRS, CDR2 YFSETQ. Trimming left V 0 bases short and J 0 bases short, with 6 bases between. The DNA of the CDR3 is TGCGCCAGCAGCTTGGCCCCAGTGAACACTGAAGCTTTCTTT. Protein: CASSLAPVNTEAFF.

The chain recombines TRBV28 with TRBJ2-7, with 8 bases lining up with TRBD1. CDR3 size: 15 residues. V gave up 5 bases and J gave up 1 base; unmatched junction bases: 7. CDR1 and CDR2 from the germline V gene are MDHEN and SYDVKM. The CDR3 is CASSPRTGKSYEQYF. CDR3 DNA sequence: TGTGCCAGCAGTCCACGGACAGGGAAGTCCTACGAGCAGTACTTC. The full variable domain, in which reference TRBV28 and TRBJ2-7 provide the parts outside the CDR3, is DVKVTQSSRYLVKRTGEKVFLECVQDMDHENMFWYRQDPGLGLRLIYFSYDVKMKEKGDIPEGYSVSREKKERFSLILESASTNQTSMYLCASSPRTGKSYEQYFGPGTRLTVT.

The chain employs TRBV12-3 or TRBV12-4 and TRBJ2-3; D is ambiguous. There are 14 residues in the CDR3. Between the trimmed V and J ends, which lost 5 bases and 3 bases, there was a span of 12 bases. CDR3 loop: CASSPELSTDTQYF. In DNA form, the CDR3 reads TGTGCCAGCAGTCCCGAACTCTCGACAGATACGCAGTATTTT.

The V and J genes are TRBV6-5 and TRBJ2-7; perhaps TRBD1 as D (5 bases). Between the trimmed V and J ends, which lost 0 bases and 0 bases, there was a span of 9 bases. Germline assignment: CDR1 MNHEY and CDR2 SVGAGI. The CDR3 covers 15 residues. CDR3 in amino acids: CASSYSKGPSYEQYF. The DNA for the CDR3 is TGTGCCAGCAGTTACTCGAAGGGGCCCTCCTACGAGCAGTACTTC.

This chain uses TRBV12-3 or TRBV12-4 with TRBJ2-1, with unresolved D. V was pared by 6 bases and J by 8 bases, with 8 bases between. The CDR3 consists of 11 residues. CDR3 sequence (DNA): TGTGCCAGCAGGGTCGAGTATGAGCAGTTCTTC. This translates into CASRVEYEQFF.

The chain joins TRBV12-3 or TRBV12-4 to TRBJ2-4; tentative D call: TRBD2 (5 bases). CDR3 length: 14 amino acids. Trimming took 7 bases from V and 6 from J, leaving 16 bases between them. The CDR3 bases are TGTGCCAGCACTAATAGCGTGGGAAGAAACATTCAGTACTTC. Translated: CASTNSVGRNIQYF.

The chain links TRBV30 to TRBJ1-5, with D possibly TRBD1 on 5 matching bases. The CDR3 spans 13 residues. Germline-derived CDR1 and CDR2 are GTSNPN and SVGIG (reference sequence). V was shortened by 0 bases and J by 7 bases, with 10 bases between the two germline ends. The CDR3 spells CAWSVRGEQPQHF. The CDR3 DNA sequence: TGTGCCTGGAGTGTACGGGGGGAGCAGCCCCAGCATTTT.

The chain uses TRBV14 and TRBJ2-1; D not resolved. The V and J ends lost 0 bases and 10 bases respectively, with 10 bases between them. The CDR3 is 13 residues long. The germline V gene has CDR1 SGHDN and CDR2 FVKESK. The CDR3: CASSQDRYGEQFF. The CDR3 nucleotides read TGTGCCAGCAGCCAAGACCGGTATGGAGAGCAGTTCTTC.

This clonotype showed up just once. CDR3 loop: CASSFTGSREQYF. The DNA of the CDR3 is TGTGCCAGCAGTTTTACAGGGAGCCGAGAGCAGTACTTC. The rearrangement uses TRBV7-9 and TRBJ2-7, with a possible D match to TRBD1 (6 bases). Between the trimmed V and J ends, which lost 6 bases and 7 bases, there was a span of 16 bases. The CDR3 spans 13 residues. CDR1 is SEHNR, CDR2 FQNEAQ, per germline (reference sequence).

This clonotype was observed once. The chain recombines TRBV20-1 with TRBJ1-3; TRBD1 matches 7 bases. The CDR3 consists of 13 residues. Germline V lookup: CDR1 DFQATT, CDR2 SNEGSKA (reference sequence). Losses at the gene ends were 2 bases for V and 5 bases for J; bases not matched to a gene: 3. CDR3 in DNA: TGCAGTGCTAGAAGGACAGGACGAAACACCATATATTTT. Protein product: CSARRTGRNTIYF.

This chain's CDR3 is CASSLGIRTGGTGELFF. For the CDR3, the DNA is TGTGCCAGCAGTTTAGGCATCAGGACAGGGGGCACCGGGGAGCTGTTTTTT. The rearrangement links TRBV27 to TRBJ2-2, with 10 bases that match TRBD1. The CDR3 loop spans 17 amino acids. The V and J ends lost 2 bases and 4 bases, in that order; junction bases with no gene match: 7. Germline V lookup: CDR1 MNHEY, CDR2 SMNVEV (reference sequence).

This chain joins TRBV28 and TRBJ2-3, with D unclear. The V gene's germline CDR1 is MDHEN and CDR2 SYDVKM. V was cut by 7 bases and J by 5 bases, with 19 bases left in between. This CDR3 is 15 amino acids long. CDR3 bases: TGTGCCAGCACCATTTTCCCCTTAAACGGAGATACGCAGTATTTT. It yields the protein CASTIFPLNGDTQYF. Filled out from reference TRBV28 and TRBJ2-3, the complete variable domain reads DVKVTQSSRYLVKRTGEKVFLECVQDMDHENMFWYRQDPGLGLRLIYFSYDVKMKEKGDIPEGYSVSREKKERFSLILESASTNQTSMYLCASTIFPLNGDTQYFGPGTRLTVL.

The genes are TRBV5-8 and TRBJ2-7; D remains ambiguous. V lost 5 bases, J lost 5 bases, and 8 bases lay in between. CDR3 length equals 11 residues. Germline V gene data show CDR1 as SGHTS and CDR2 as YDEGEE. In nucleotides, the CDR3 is TGTGCCAGCAGAAATCTAGACGAGCAGTACTTC. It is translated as CASRNLDEQYF.

CDR3 sequence (DNA): TGCAGCGTACCCGGGACAGCCTCACCGGAGACCCAGTACTTC. This gives the protein CSVPGTASPETQYF. The chain has TRBV29-1 and TRBJ2-5, with 7 bases matching TRBD1. The CDR3 totals 14 residues. J gave up 5 bases and V 6 bases, and 12 bases lay outside the gene matches. Germline V gene data show CDR1 as SQVTM and CDR2 as ANQGSEA.

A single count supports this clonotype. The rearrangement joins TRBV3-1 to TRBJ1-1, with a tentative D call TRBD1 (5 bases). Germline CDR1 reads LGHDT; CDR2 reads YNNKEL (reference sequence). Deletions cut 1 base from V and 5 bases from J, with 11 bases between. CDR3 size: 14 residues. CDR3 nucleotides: TGTGCCAGCAGCCAAGTCTGGGGGAAGACTGAAGCTTTCTTT. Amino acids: CASSQVWGKTEAFF.

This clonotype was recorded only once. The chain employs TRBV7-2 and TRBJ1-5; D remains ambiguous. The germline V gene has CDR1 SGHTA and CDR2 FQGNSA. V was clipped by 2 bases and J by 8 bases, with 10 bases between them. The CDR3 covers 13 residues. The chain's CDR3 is CASSLSLGEPQHF. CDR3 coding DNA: TGTGCCAGCAGCTTAAGTCTCGGGGAGCCCCAGCATTTT.

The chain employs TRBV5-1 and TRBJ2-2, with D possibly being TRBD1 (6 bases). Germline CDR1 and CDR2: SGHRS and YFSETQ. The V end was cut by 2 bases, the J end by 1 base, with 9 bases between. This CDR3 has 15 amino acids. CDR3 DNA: TGCGCCAGCAGCTTCTCGGGACAGAACACCGGGGAGCTGTTTTTT. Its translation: CASSFSGQNTGELFF.

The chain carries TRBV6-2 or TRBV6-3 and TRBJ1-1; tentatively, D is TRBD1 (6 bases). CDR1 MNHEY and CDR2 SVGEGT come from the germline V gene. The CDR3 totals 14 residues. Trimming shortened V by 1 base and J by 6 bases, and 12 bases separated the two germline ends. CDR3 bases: TGTGCCAGCAGTTACTTTCCGGGGGCAGCTGAAGCTTTCTTT. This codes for CASSYFPGAAEAFF.

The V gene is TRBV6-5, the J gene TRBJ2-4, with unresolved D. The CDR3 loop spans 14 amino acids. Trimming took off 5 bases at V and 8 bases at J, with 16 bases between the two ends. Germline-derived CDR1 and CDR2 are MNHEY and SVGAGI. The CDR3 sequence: CASSPNIPGHIQYF. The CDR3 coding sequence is TGTGCCAGCAGTCCTAACATCCCCGGGCACATTCAGTACTTC.

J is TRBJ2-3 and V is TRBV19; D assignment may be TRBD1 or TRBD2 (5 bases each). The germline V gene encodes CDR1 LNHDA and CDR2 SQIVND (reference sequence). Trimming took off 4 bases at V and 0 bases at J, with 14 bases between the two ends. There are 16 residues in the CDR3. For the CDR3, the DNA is TGTGCCAGTAGTAGTCGGGACGGTGCTAGCACAGATACGCAGTATTTT. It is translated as CASSSRDGASTDTQYF.

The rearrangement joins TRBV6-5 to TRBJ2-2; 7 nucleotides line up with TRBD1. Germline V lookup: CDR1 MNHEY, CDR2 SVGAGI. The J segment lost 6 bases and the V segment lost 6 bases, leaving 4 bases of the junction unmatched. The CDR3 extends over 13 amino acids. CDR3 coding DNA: TGTGCCAGCAGGCCCCAGGGGGCCGGGGAGCTGTTTTTT. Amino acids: CASRPQGAGELFF.

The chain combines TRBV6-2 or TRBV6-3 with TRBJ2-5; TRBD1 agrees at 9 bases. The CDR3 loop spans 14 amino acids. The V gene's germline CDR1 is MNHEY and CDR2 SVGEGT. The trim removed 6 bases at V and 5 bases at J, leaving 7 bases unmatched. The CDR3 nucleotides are TGTGCCAGCAGCTGGGGACAGGGTTTGGAGACCCAGTACTTC. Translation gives CASSWGQGLETQYF.